This paragraph reports one T cell receptor (beta chain). The data were obtained in a study of blood T cell repertoires in COVID-19. On the study more broadly: The samples span acute and convalescent COVID-19 from the United States, Italy and Spain. The cDNA or gDNA used as material had been derived from T cells, B-cell-depleted T cells, or PBMCs.

Original processing methods: Estimated nucleated cell counts came from reference gene primer amplification. Generated by immunoSEQ multiplex PCR, the TCRdb table keeps only in-frame clones and is missing some. V and J calls and clone size are copied from that table; D and trimming were computed from the DNA. The sample shows 85,000 to 120,000 clones, about 87% of them seen only once. The sample was peripheral blood. This receptor was obtained from a man aged 45-60 years with active or convalescent COVID-19.

As DNA, the CDR3 is TGTGCCAGCAGCCCTACCTTTAGTAGCAATCAGCCCCAGCATTTT. Translation gives CASSPTFSSNQPQHF. This chain connects TRBV5-5 to TRBJ1-5; D gene uncertain. Trimming cost V 4 bases and J 0 bases, with 11 bases left between them. CDR1 and CDR2 from the germline V gene are SGHKS and YYEKEE (reference sequence). The CDR3 totals 15 residues.